These 3 T cell receptor beta chains share one sample of origin, sequenced in a study of PD-1 blockade in classical Hodgkin lymphoma. The method was immunoSEQ multiplex PCR; TCRdb's version includes in-frame clones alone and lacks a portion of them. The sample contains 49,000 or so clones, around 81% of which appear only once. Exposure to brentuximab vedotin varied, and each patient had relapsed following autologous stem cell transplantation. The material was peripheral blood mononuclear cells (PBMCs), obtained before the second cycle of nivolumab. Receptor source: a human donor with classical Hodgkin lymphoma.

V gene TRBV6-6 combines with J gene TRBJ1-2, with unresolved D. The V gene's germline CDR1 is MNHNY and CDR2 SVGAGI (reference sequence). The CDR3 covers 13 residues. Trimming took off 4 bases at V and 4 bases at J, with 10 bases between the two ends. The DNA of the CDR3 is TGTGCCAGCAGTTTATCAGAGGGCTATGGCTACACCTTC. Its translation: CASSLSEGYGYTF.

The V gene is TRBV19, the J gene TRBJ2-2; maybe TRBD2 (6 bases). V was cut by 2 bases and J by 1 base, with 11 bases left in between. Germline V lookup: CDR1 LNHDA, CDR2 SQIVND (reference sequence). The CDR3 consists of 16 residues. The CDR3 coding sequence is TGTGCCAGTAGTATAAGAGGCGGGGTGAACACCGGGGAGCTGTTTTTT. Its translation is CASSIRGGVNTGELFF.

The count of this clone is one. The chain joins TRBV7-9 to TRBJ2-7; unclear D gene. Trimming pared 5 bases from V and 4 bases from J, leaving 9 bases between. The CDR3 contains 12 residues. From germline, CDR1 is SEHNR and CDR2 FQNEAQ (reference sequence). This CDR3 reads CASSTQVYEQYF. In DNA, the CDR3 is TGTGCCAGCAGCACCCAGGTATACGAGCAGTACTTC.